This T cell receptor beta chain was profiled in a study of cytomegalovirus exposure and HLA in healthy donors. Overall study results and limits: A later analysis found first-cohort TCR clusters tended to co-occur in the 130 or so validation repertoires. In vitro checks showed that a few CMV-associated chains really do target CMV antigens.

CDR3 length equals 13 residues. CDR1 is SNHLY, CDR2 FYNNEI, per germline. Remarks on this clone: Antigen unknown.

Profiling relied on immunoSEQ multiplex PCR, and the TCRdb table lists in-frame clones only, not all of them. The sample shows a few hundred thousand clones, over 75% of them seen only once. Sample: PBMCs. The sequence derives from a man aged 18 to 29 in good health and CMV-seropositive. This chain uses TRBV2 with TRBJ1-3; 8 positions match TRBD1. This chain's CDR3 is CVSQGAYGNTIYF. In nucleotides, the CDR3 is TGTGTCTCCCAGGGGGCATATGGAAACACCATATATTTT.